This TCR beta chain was found in a study of blood T cells in healthy people across ages. It was with a sample-barcoded 5' primer and a J-beta primer mix that a second PCR of roughly 7 to 12 cycles was run. The template-switch adaptor, which had 12 random nucleotides, put a tag on each cDNA molecule. TCRdb processed the 5' RACE reads anew with MiXCR; each CDR3 protein has one entry. The data contain around 800,000 distinct CDR3 sequences, roughly 46% of them seen just once; the ten biggest clones take up roughly 18%. J lost 3 bases, V lost 3 bases, and 9 bases had no gene match. This CDR3 has 17 residues. The germline CDR1 and CDR2 sequences are MNHEY and SMNVEV (reference sequence). As for this clonotype: Its cognate antigen is unknown.

Study findings and constraints: One million T cells yielded diversity estimates that were considered underestimates. In older individuals, TCR beta diversity per million T cells was lower, falling roughly linearly with age. Unsorted PBMCs prevented conclusive naive versus antigen-experienced comparison.

V is TRBV27 and J is TRBJ2-1; 9 bases match TRBD1. The clonotype was recovered from a man older than 75 in good health. Input material: blood. The CDR3 loop reads CASSFSPPDRGYNEQFF. The CDR3 DNA reads TGTGCCAGCAGTTTTTCCCCACCGGACAGGGGCTACAATGAGCAGTTCTTC.